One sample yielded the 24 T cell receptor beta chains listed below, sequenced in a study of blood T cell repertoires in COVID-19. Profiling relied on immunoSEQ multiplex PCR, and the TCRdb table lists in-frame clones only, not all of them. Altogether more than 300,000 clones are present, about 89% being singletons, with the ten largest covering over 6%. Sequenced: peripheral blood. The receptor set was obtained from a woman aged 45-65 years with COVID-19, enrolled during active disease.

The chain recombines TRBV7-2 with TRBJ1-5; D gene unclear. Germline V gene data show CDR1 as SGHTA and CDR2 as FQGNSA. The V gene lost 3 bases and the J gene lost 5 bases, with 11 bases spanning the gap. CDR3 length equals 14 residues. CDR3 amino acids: CASSFGETYQPQHF. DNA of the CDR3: TGTGCCAGCAGCTTTGGGGAGACTTATCAGCCCCAGCATTTT.

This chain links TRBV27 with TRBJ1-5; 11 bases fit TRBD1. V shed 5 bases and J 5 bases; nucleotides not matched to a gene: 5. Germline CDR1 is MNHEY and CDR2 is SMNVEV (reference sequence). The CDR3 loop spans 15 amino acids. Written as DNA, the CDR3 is TGTGCCAGCAGTCCTGGGACAGGGGGTTATCAGCCCCAGCATTTT. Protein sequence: CASSPGTGGYQPQHF.

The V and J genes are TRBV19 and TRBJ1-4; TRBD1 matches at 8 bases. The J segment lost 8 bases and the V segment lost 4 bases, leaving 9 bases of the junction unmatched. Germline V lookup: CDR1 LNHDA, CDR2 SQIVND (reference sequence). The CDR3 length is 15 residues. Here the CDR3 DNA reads TGTGCCAGTAGTAGCCAGGGGGCGGTTCGGGAAAAACTGTTTTTT. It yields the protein CASSSQGAVREKLFF.

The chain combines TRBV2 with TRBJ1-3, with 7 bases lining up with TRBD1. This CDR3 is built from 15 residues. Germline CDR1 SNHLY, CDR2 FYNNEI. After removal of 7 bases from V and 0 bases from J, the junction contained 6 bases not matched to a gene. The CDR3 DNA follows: TGTGCCAGCACGGACAGGCTCGACTCTGGAAACACCATATATTTT. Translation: CASTDRLDSGNTIYF.

The CDR3: CASHRRGLAVYNEQFF. The CDR3 DNA follows: TGTGCCTCCCATCGCCGGGGTCTTGCGGTATACAATGAGCAGTTCTTC. V usage is TRBV19 and J usage is TRBJ2-1, with D maybe TRBD2 (5 bases). The CDR3 is 16 amino acids. CDR1 is LNHDA, CDR2 SQIVND, per germline (reference sequence). V lost 11 bases to trimming and J lost 4 bases, with 24 bases between them. The variable domain in full, with the rest retrieved from reference TRBV19 and TRBJ2-1, is DGGITQSPKYLFRKEGQNVTLSCEQNLNHDAMYWYRQDPGQGLRLIYYSQIVNDFQKGDIAEGYSVSREKKESFPLTVTSAQKNPTAFYLCASHRRGLAVYNEQFFGPGTRLTVL.

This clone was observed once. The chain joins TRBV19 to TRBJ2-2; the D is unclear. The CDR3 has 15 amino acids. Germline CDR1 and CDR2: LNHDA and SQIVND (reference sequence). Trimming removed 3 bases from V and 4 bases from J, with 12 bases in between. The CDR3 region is CASSISRVGTGELFF. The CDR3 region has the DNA TGTGCCAGTAGTATTTCTCGGGTTGGCACCGGGGAGCTGTTTTTT.

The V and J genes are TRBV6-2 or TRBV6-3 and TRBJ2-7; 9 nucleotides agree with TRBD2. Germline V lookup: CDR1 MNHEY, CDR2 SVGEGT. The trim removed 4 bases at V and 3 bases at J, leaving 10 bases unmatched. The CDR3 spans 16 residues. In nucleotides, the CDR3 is TGTGCCAGCAGTTCCCGACTAGCGGTTGATTTCTACGAGCAGTACTTC. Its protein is CASSSRLAVDFYEQYF.

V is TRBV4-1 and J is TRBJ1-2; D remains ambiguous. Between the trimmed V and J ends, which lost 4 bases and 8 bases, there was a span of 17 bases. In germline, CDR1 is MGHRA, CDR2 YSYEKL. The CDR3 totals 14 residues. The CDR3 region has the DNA TGCGCCAGCAGCCTCATCGAGGGCGCGGAGGGCTACACCTTC. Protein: CASSLIEGAEGYTF.

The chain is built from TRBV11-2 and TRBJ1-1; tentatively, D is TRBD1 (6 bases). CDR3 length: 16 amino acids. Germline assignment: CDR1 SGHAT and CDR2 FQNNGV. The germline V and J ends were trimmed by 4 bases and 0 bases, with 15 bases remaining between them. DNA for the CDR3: TGTGCCAGCAGCTCAATAGGGGGGGGATTGAACACTGAAGCTTTCTTT. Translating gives CASSSIGGGLNTEAFF.

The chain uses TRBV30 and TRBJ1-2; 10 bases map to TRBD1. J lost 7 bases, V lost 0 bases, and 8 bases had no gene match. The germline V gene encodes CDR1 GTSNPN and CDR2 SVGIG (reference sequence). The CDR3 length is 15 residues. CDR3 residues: CAWSVRDRGVAGYTF. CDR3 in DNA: TGTGCCTGGAGTGTACGGGACAGGGGAGTGGCTGGCTACACCTTC.

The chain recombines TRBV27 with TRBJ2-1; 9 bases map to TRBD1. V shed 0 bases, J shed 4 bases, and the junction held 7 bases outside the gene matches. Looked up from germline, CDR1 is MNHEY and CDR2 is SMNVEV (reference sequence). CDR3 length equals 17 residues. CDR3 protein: CASSLSGDRALYNEQFF. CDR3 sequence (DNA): TGTGCCAGCAGTTTATCGGGGGACAGGGCTTTGTACAATGAGCAGTTCTTC.

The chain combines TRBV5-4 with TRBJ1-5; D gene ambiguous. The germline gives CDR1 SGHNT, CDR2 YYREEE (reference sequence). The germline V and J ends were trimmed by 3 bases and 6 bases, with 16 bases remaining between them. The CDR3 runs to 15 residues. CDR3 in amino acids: CASSSGGQTPQPQHF. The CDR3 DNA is TGTGCCAGCAGCTCGGGAGGCCAAACCCCTCAGCCCCAGCATTTT.

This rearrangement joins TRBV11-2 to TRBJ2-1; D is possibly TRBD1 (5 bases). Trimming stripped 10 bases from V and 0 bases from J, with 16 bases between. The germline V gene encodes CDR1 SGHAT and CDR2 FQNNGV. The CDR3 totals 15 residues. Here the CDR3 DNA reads TGTGCCACCCTTAGGGGCGGATACTCCTACAATGAGCAGTTCTTC. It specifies CATLRGGYSYNEQFF.

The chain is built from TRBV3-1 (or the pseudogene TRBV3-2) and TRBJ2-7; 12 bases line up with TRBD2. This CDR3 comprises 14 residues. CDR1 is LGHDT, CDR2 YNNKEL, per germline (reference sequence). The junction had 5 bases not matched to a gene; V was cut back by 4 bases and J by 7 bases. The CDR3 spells CASSPWTSGNEQYF. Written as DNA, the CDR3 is TGTGCCAGCAGCCCGTGGACTAGCGGGAATGAGCAGTACTTC.

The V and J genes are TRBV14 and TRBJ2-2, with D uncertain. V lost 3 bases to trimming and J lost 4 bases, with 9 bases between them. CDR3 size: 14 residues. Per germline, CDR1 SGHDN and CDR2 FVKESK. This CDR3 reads CASSQYSLTGELFF. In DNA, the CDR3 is TGTGCCAGCAGCCAGTACAGCCTCACCGGGGAGCTGTTTTTT. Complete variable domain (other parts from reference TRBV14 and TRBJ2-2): EAGVTQFPSHSVIEKGQTVTLRCDPISGHDNLYWYRRVMGKEIKFLLHFVKESKQDESGMPNNRFLAERTGGTYSTLKVQPAELEDSGVYFCASSQYSLTGELFFGEGSRLTVL.

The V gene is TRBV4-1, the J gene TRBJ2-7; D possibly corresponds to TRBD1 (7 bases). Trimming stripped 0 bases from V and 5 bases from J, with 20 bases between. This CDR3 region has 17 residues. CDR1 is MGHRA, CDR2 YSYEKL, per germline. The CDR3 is CASSQEFGGGVRHEQYF. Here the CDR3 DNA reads TGCGCCAGCAGCCAAGAATTCGGAGGGGGCGTACGACACGAGCAGTACTTC.

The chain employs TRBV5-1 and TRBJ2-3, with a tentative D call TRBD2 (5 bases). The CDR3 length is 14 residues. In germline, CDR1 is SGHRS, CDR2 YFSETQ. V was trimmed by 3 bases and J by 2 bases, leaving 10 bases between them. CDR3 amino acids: CASSSGGPTDTQYF. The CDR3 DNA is TGCGCCAGCAGCTCGGGCGGGCCCACAGATACGCAGTATTTT.

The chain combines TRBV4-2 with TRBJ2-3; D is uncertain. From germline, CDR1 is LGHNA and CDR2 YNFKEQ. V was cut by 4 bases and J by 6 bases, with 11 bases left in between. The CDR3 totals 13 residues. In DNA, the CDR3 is TGTGCCAGCAGCCCGCAGGCCTCGGATACGCAGTATTTT. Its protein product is CASSPQASDTQYF.

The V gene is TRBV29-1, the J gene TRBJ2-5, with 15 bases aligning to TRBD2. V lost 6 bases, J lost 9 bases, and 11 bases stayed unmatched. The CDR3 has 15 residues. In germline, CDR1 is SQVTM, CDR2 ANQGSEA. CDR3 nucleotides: TGCAGCGTCCGGGGACTAGCGGGAGGTTCTTTGGCCCAGTACTTC. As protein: CSVRGLAGGSLAQYF.

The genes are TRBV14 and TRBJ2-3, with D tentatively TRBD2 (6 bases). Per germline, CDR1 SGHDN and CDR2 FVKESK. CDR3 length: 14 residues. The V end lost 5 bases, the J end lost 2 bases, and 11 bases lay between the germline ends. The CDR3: CASSSRDFTDTQYF. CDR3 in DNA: TGTGCCAGCAGCTCCAGGGACTTCACAGATACGCAGTATTTT.

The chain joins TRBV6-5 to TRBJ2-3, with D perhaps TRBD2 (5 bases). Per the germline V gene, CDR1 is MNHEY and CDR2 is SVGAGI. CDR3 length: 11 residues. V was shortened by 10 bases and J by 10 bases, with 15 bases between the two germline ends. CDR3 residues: CATLGGKAQYF. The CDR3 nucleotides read TGTGCCACCCTAGGAGGAAAGGCGCAGTATTTT.

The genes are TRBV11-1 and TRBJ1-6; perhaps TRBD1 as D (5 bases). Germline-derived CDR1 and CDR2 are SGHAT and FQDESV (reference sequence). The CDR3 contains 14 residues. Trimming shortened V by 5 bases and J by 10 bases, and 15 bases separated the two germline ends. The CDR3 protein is CASSLTGGRSPLHF. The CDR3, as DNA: TGTGCCAGCAGCCTCACAGGAGGGAGATCACCCCTCCACTTT.

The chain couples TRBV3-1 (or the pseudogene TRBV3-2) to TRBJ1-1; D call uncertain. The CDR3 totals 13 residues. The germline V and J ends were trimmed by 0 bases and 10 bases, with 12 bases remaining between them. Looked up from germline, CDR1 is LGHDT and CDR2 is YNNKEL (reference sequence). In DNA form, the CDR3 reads TGTGCCAGCAGCCAAGATTTGGAGACGGGAGCTTTCTTT. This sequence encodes CASSQDLETGAFF.

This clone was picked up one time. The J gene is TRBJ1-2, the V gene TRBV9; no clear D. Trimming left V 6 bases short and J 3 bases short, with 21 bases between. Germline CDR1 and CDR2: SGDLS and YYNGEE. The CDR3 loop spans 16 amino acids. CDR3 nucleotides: TGTGCCAGCACTCTAGGTCGGGGAATGCGGGACTATGGCTACACCTTC. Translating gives CASTLGRGMRDYGYTF.